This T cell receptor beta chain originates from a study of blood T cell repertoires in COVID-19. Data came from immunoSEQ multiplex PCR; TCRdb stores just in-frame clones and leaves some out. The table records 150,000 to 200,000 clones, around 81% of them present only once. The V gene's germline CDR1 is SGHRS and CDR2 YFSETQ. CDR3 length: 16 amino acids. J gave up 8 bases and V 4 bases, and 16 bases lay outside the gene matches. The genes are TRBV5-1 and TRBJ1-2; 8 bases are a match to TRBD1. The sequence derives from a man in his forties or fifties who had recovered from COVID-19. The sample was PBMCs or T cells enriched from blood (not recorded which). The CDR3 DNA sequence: TGCGCCAGCAGCGAAAGCCCACAGGGGGGGATTGACGGCTACACCTTC. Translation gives CASSESPQGGIDGYTF.